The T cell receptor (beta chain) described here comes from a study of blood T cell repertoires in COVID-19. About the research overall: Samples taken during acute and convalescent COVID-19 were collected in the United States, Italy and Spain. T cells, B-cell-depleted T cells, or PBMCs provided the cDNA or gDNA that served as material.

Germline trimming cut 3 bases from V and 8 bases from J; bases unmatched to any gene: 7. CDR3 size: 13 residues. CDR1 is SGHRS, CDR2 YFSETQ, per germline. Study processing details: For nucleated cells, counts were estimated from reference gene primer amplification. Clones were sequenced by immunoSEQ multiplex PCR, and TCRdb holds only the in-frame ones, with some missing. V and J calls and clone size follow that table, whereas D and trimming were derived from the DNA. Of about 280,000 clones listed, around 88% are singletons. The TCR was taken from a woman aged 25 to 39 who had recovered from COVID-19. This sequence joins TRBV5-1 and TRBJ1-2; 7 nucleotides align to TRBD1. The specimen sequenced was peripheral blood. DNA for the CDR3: TGCGCCAGCAGCTCAACAGGGGATAGAGGCTACACCTTC. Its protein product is CASSSTGDRGYTF. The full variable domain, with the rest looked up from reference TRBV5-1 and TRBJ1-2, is KAGVTQTPRYLIKTRGQQVTLSCSPISGHRSVSWYQQTPGQGLQFLFEYFSETQRNKGNFPGRFSGRQFSNSRSEMNVSTLELGDSALYLCASSSTGDRGYTFGSGTRLTVV.